The 9 T cell receptor beta chains below all came from one sample that was sequenced in a study of T-cell reconstitution after alpha-beta-depleted transplantation in children. The library targeted TCRbeta and was prepared with unique molecular identifiers. Via MiXCR, TCRdb re-called the PCR reads, giving one row per CDR3 protein. This sample has hundreds of thousands of distinct CDR3 sequences, with 32% found just once. This material consisted of PBMCs from the stem cell graft donor, taken from the stem cell graft. These receptors originate from a human donor who donated a stem cell graft to a child with aplastic anemia.

This chain uses TRBV2 with TRBJ2-5, with D unresolved. Germline lookup yields CDR1 SNHLY and CDR2 FYNNEI. The CDR3 runs 13 residues. V was cut by 7 bases and J by 5 bases, with 14 bases left in between. The CDR3 reads CASIPTLLETQYF. CDR3 DNA: TGTGCCAGCATCCCTACTCTCCTGGAGACCCAGTACTTC.

This clonotype was recorded at least ten times. This chain links TRBV12-3 or TRBV12-4 with TRBJ2-1; 9 bases line up with TRBD1. The length of the CDR3 is 15 residues. The V segment lost 5 bases and the J segment 2 bases; nucleotides outside the gene matches: 4. This chain's CDR3 is CASSPGTGPYNEQFF. In nucleotides, the CDR3 is TGTGCCAGCAGTCCCGGGACAGGGCCCTACAATGAGCAGTTCTTC.

The V gene is TRBV6-2 or TRBV6-3, the J gene TRBJ2-5; TRBD2 matches 9 bases. V lost 5 bases to trimming and J lost 6 bases; unmatched junction nucleotides: 10. Germline V gives CDR1 MNHEY, CDR2 SVGEGT. The CDR3 runs to 15 residues. The CDR3 is CASSPTSGRVQTQYF. In DNA, the CDR3 is TGTGCCAGCAGTCCGACTAGCGGTAGGGTGCAGACCCAGTACTTC.

This clonotype was found a few times. The J gene is TRBJ1-2, the V gene TRBV5-5; D unclear. The CDR3 consists of 15 residues. V lost 4 bases to trimming and J lost 5 bases, with 18 bases between them. Germline loops: CDR1 SGHKS, CDR2 YYEKEE (reference sequence). The CDR3 loop is CASSPTGIDDYGYTF. For the CDR3, the DNA is TGTGCCAGCAGCCCAACCGGGATAGACGATTATGGCTACACCTTC.

V is TRBV7-2 and J is TRBJ1-5; 8 nucleotides agree with TRBD1. The germline V gene encodes CDR1 SGHTA and CDR2 FQGNSA. V lost 3 bases to trimming and J lost 3 bases; unmatched junction nucleotides: 4. This CDR3 has 15 residues. The CDR3 loop reads CASSFAGQVNQPQHF. DNA of the CDR3: TGTGCCAGCAGCTTCGCGGGACAGGTCAATCAGCCCCAGCATTTT.

The chain employs TRBV12-3 or TRBV12-4 and TRBJ1-5; D perhaps matches TRBD1 (6 bases). With 5 bases removed from V and 6 bases from J, the gap between germline ends came to 23 bases. CDR3 length: 17 residues. The CDR3 reads CASSPPTGKVSGQPQHF. Written as DNA, the CDR3 is TGTGCCAGCAGTCCGCCTACAGGGAAGGTTAGCGGTCAGCCCCAGCATTTT.

V is TRBV7-2 and J is TRBJ1-4; the D is unclear. The CDR3 runs to 13 residues. V lost 3 bases to trimming and J lost 7 bases, with 9 bases between them. Germline V CDR1 and CDR2: SGHTA, FQGNSA. Written as DNA, the CDR3 is TGTGCCAGCAGCTTGGGGTATTCTGAAAAACTGTTTTTT. Translation gives CASSLGYSEKLFF.

CDR3 amino acids: CASSEGRWQGAQHF. DNA of the CDR3: TGTGCCAGCAGTGAGGGCCGGTGGCAGGGGGCCCAGCATTTT. This sequence joins TRBV7-2 and TRBJ1-5, with TRBD1 matching over 7 bases. Trimming cost V 6 bases and J 11 bases; bases outside gene matches: 13. This CDR3 is built from 14 residues. Germline V gene lookup returns CDR1 SGHTA and CDR2 FQGNSA.

The chain couples TRBV6-2 or TRBV6-3 to TRBJ1-2, with TRBD1 as a possible D gene (5 bases). Germline-derived CDR1 and CDR2 are MNHEY and SVGEGT. Trimming pared 7 bases from V and 5 bases from J, leaving 17 bases between. The length of the CDR3 is 14 residues. CDR3 DNA: TGTGCCAGCACATTCACTCAGGGAGGATATGGCTACACCTTC. The encoded protein is CASTFTQGGYGYTF.